This TCR beta chain was documented in a study of T cell changes during pregnancy in multiple sclerosis. The V end lost 3 bases, the J end lost 4 bases, and 12 bases lay between the germline ends. The germline CDR1 and CDR2 sequences are GTSNPN and SVGIG (reference sequence). The CDR3 extends over 13 amino acids. Sequencing used immunoSEQ multiplex PCR; TCRdb keeps in-frame clones, though not all of them. The table includes 70,000 or so clones, roughly 92% detected once. The specimen comprised peripheral blood, sampled in the third trimester of pregnancy. This clonotype was obtained from a female donor in good health, enrolled as a control in a pregnancy study. The rearrangement links TRBV30 to TRBJ1-1; TRBD1 might be the D (5 bases). The CDR3 nucleotides read TGTGCCTGGAGATTCGGGGGGACCACTGAAGCTTTCTTT. Translated: CAWRFGGTTEAFF.